This T cell receptor (beta chain) derives from a study of human T cells and chemical hapten exposure. Background on the study: Each patient's scalp received weekly diphenylcyclopropenone throughout the approximately 25-week study. Regarding the study as a whole: All donors were alopecia patients, so their immunity may differ from that of healthy people.

Time point defined: pre-sensitization, week 0. As to treatment: therapeutic diphenylcyclopropenone sensitization with weekly scalp DPC. The donor pool consisted of alopecia patients aged 18 to 70 years, considered suitable for DPC. This clonotype was seen repeatedly, ten times or more. The target antigen is unknown. TCRdb re-called the RACE reads through MiXCR, storing one row per CDR3 protein. The sample yields around 56,000 distinct CDR3 sequences, roughly a tenth seen once. Germline V lookup: CDR1 SEHNR, CDR2 FQNEAQ (reference sequence). Trimming removed 3 bases at V and 10 bases at J, with 13 bases between. The CDR3 has 13 residues.

The TCR was taken from a man in his forties or fifties with alopecia areata. Some clones in this sample may be carry-over from other donors' samples. The source material was whole blood, sampled in connection with sensitization to the hapten diphenylcyclopropenone (DPC). The gene calls are TRBV7-9 and TRBJ2-1; no firm D call. CDR3 residues: CASSFVPAWEQFF. The CDR3 coding sequence is TGTGCCAGCAGCTTCGTTCCCGCGTGGGAGCAGTTCTTC.